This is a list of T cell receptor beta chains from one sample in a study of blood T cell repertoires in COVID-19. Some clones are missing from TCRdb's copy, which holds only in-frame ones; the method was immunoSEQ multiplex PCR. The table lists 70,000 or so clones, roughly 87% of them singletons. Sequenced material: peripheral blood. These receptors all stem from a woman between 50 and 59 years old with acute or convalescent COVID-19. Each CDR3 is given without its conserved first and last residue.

cdr3_aa: ASSWAGGSPLH; v_call: TRBV27; j_call: TRBJ1-6
cdr3_aa: ASRREPGRNYEQY; v_call: TRBV7-2; j_call: TRBJ2-7
cdr3_aa: ASSLTGGLGFF; v_call: TRBV7-3; j_call: TRBJ2-1
cdr3_aa: ASSQRYEQY; v_call: TRBV3-1/TRBV3-2; j_call: TRBJ2-7
cdr3_aa: AISQDLKAPGKGYT; v_call: TRBV10-3; j_call: TRBJ1-2
cdr3_aa: ASSFYTSVSSPLH; v_call: TRBV5-4; j_call: TRBJ1-6
cdr3_aa: ASSPRDRAYEQY; v_call: TRBV5-1; j_call: TRBJ2-7
cdr3_aa: ASHPPGVSWGVGYT; v_call: TRBV30; j_call: TRBJ1-2
cdr3_aa: ASSQDQQGYGYT; v_call: TRBV3-1/TRBV3-2; j_call: TRBJ1-2
cdr3_aa: ASSPKAGAQGANVLT; v_call: TRBV4-3; j_call: TRBJ2-6
cdr3_aa: ASSILGDDTEAF; v_call: TRBV19; j_call: TRBJ1-1
cdr3_aa: ASNSVLAGGQDIQY; v_call: TRBV5-6; j_call: TRBJ2-4
cdr3_aa: AWRTGISPLH; v_call: TRBV30; j_call: TRBJ1-6
cdr3_aa: ASRRGRQDNQPQH; v_call: TRBV6-5; j_call: TRBJ1-5
cdr3_aa: ASSEAGGAPDIQY; v_call: TRBV6-1; j_call: TRBJ2-4
cdr3_aa: ASSDGFSYNEQF; v_call: TRBV2; j_call: TRBJ2-1
cdr3_aa: ASSPRGNSPLH; v_call: TRBV3-1/TRBV3-2; j_call: TRBJ1-6
cdr3_aa: ASSQQNSLLYNSPLH; v_call: TRBV3-1/TRBV3-2; j_call: TRBJ1-6
cdr3_aa: ASSEGQANNSPLH; v_call: TRBV2; j_call: TRBJ1-6
cdr3_aa: ASSKGYKNTEAF; v_call: TRBV21-1; j_call: TRBJ1-1
cdr3_aa: ASSLGLASGRARKETQY; v_call: TRBV7-2; j_call: TRBJ2-5
cdr3_aa: ASSRSGGSVGYGYT; v_call: TRBV3-1/TRBV3-2; j_call: TRBJ1-2
cdr3_aa: ASSSLPRGTQY; v_call: TRBV2; j_call: TRBJ2-5
cdr3_aa: ASSYSRGTYEQY; v_call: TRBV6-2/TRBV6-3; j_call: TRBJ2-7
cdr3_aa: ASSLNAHYGYT; v_call: TRBV5-6; j_call: TRBJ1-2
cdr3_aa: ASSTRGTVQETQY; v_call: TRBV19; j_call: TRBJ2-5
cdr3_aa: ASIGLIDRGVYGYT; v_call: TRBV19; j_call: TRBJ1-2
cdr3_aa: ASSARQGMEAF; v_call: TRBV19; j_call: TRBJ1-1
cdr3_aa: ASSPGQDGNQPQH; v_call: TRBV18; j_call: TRBJ1-5
cdr3_aa: AQQGSSTEAF; v_call: TRBV30; j_call: TRBJ1-1
cdr3_aa: ASSLRTSGSTDTQY; v_call: TRBV28; j_call: TRBJ2-3
cdr3_aa: ASSQGNLAGIGDTQY; v_call: TRBV3-1/TRBV3-2; j_call: TRBJ2-3
cdr3_aa: AISGQNGNTIY; v_call: TRBV10-3; j_call: TRBJ1-3
cdr3_aa: ASSQLAGSYNEQF; v_call: TRBV4-1; j_call: TRBJ2-1
cdr3_aa: ASRGQGASDTQY; v_call: TRBV10-1; j_call: TRBJ2-3
cdr3_aa: ASSTPGGGSNEKLF; v_call: TRBV19; j_call: TRBJ1-4
cdr3_aa: ASSGQTANYGYT; v_call: TRBV2; j_call: TRBJ1-2
cdr3_aa: ASSEVRAGYT; v_call: TRBV6-1; j_call: TRBJ1-2
cdr3_aa: ASVQNRNTEAF; v_call: TRBV19; j_call: TRBJ1-1
cdr3_aa: ASSGAYNEQF; v_call: TRBV12-3/TRBV12-4; j_call: TRBJ2-1